The sequence of this TCR beta chain was determined in a study of cytomegalovirus exposure and HLA in healthy donors. The study's findings and limits: Reportedly, cytomegalovirus status was diagnosed with high sensitivity and specificity. The investigators catalogued 164 TCR beta chains as cytomegalovirus-associated. A few CMV-associated chains were confirmed in vitro to be specific for CMV antigens. The finding came from a later analysis; first-cohort TCR clusters tended to co-occur in the roughly 120 validation repertoires.

Sequencing was performed with immunoSEQ multiplex PCR; in TCRdb, only in-frame clones are kept and a portion is missing. The sample has fewer than 100,000 clones; approximately 91% are singletons. As for this clone: The target antigen is unknown.

CDR1 MNHEY and CDR2 SVGAGI come from the germline V gene. The CDR3 has 13 residues. Trimming took off 2 bases at V and 4 bases at J, with 8 bases between the two ends. Sequenced sample: PBMCs. This sequence joins TRBV6-5 and TRBJ1-1; D not resolved. This receptor was taken from a young man in good health and CMV-seronegative. The CDR3 sequence is CASSYRGTTEAFF. The CDR3 DNA is TGTGCCAGCAGTTACCGGGGTACCACTGAAGCTTTCTTT.